This T cell receptor beta chain was obtained from a study of blood T cell repertoires in COVID-19. Under the authors' procedure: It was from reference gene primer amplification that nucleated cell counts were estimated. The table came from immunoSEQ multiplex PCR; TCRdb's copy has only in-frame clones and leaves some out. D and trimming were read from the DNA, whereas the V and J calls and clone size are those reported in that table. The sample carries about 160,000 clones, 80% to 90% recorded once. The V gene's germline CDR1 is MDHEN and CDR2 SYDVKM. The CDR3 is made up of 13 amino acids. The V end was cut by 4 bases, the J end by 9 bases, with 13 bases between. Seattle's enrolled individuals joined amid active infection and were then monitored longitudinally.

The rearrangement uses TRBV28 and TRBJ2-1; weak D call: TRBD1 (6 bases). The clonotype was recovered from a man aged 18 to 29 with COVID-19, enrolled during active disease. The source material was peripheral blood. As DNA, the CDR3 is TGTGCCAGCAGTTCCACAGGGTTTCCTGAGCAGTTCTTC. It specifies CASSSTGFPEQFF.